A selection of T cell receptor beta chains follows, all from one sample in a study of cytomegalovirus exposure and HLA in healthy donors. Clones were read by immunoSEQ multiplex PCR, and TCRdb kept only the in-frame ones, dropping some. The sample records some 97,000 clones, more than 75% being singletons. Sequencing input: PBMCs. The receptors were gathered from a woman aged 45-59 years in good health and CMV-seropositive. The CDR3 runs from the conserved cysteine through the conserved F or W. The order of the fields is J gene, V gene, CDR3 protein.

TRBJ2-7 | TRBV27 | CATGTSYEQYF
TRBJ1-1 | TRBV6-1 | CASREGSMNTEAFF
TRBJ2-7 | TRBV19 | CASRDSKYEQYF
TRBJ1-2 | TRBV5-1 | CASSLSEGLHGYTF
TRBJ1-3 | TRBV4-1 | CASSPPRGSGNTIYF
TRBJ1-1 | TRBV4-2 | CASSGQGAADTEAFF
TRBJ1-1 | TRBV27 | CASSFGTAQGEAFF
TRBJ2-4 | TRBV14 | CASSQELAGREAKNIQYF
TRBJ1-3 | TRBV5-1 | CASSLGQGGNTIYF
TRBJ2-7 | TRBV7-2 | CASSIRVGEQYF
TRBJ1-1 | TRBV7-8 | CASSGPGMRDTEAFF
TRBJ2-1 | TRBV19 | CASSIDRGGSYNEQFF
TRBJ2-2 | TRBV6-4 | CASSLRQGTGELFF
TRBJ2-1 | TRBV7-7 | CASSPGLARDEQFF
TRBJ2-7 | TRBV6-1 | CASSGGTATYEQYF
TRBJ1-2 | TRBV27 | CASSRTGGGYGYTF
TRBJ2-1 | TRBV5-1 | CASSRDSLEEQFF
TRBJ1-5 | TRBV18 | CASSPSRGNQPQHF
TRBJ2-1 | TRBV21-1 | CASSKRRGSNEQFF
TRBJ2-3 | TRBV9 | CASSVPGTSTTDTQYF
TRBJ1-5 | TRBV19 | CASSLTGGQPQHF
TRBJ2-2 | TRBV14 | CASSQGGLAARELFF
TRBJ1-2 | TRBV7-9 | CASVSLASINYGYTF
TRBJ1-2 | TRBV6-5 | CASKGRRDGYTF
TRBJ2-1 | TRBV2 | CASKSPGLGGEQFF
TRBJ1-2 | TRBV19 | CASSTHHRQGEDYGYTF
TRBJ1-1 | TRBV13 | CASSSQNTEAFF
TRBJ2-5 | TRBV5-5 | CASSLKGRGEVETQYF
TRBJ1-3 | TRBV9 | CASSDTGQISGNTIYF
TRBJ2-1 | TRBV30 | CAWSATSGYNEQFF
TRBJ1-1 | TRBV6-5 | CASSGTALEAFF
TRBJ2-1 | TRBV10-2 | CASSESGRYNEQFF
TRBJ1-2 | TRBV18 | CASSPRDRGPRYGYTF
TRBJ1-2 | TRBV6-5 | CASRPGTPNGYTF
TRBJ2-1 | TRBV4-1 | CASTGGTSAPLGNEQFF
TRBJ2-2 | TRBV6-6 | CASSYSRDTGELFF
TRBJ2-5 | TRBV7-7 | CASSLVGFQETQYF
TRBJ2-3 | TRBV4-2 | CASSRAGRYTDTQYF
TRBJ1-1 | TRBV30 | CAWSVQGIPEAFF
TRBJ1-5 | TRBV7-3 | CASSLKGGSRRQPQHF
TRBJ2-7 | TRBV2 | CASRLSPTGDYEQYF
TRBJ2-3 | TRBV6-1 | CASSGDKAGLEGASDTQYF
TRBJ2-1 | TRBV27 | CASSLLTDRGPNNEQFF
TRBJ1-1 | TRBV5-1 | CASSREPFDTEAFF
TRBJ2-1 | TRBV7-8 | CASSLTSGGAGEQFF
TRBJ2-3 | TRBV5-1 | CASSKDSDTQYF
TRBJ1-5 | TRBV30 | CAWSRGQPQHF
TRBJ2-7 | TRBV7-9 | CSSSLDPGGGLEQYF
TRBJ1-2 | TRBV14 | CASSRVRTGPYGYTF
TRBJ2-7 | TRBV6-1 | CASSPEVRSSYEQYF
TRBJ1-3 | TRBV9 | CASSVALSGNTIYF
TRBJ2-2 | TRBV5-6 | CASSWTRLAGVTGELFF
TRBJ1-2 | TRBV2 | CASPPVYTF
TRBJ1-2 | TRBV5-1 | CASSSTGNYGYTF
TRBJ2-7 | TRBV2 | CASQEGEQYF
TRBJ2-3 | TRBV10-3 | CAISEFGVGTDTQYF
TRBJ1-3 | TRBV6-1 | CASSGGSLSSGNTIYF